Each of the 10 T cell receptor beta chains below was sequenced from the same sample in a study of breast tumors, draining lymph nodes, adjacent tissues. TCRdb used MiXCR to reprocess the multiplex PCR reads, holding one entry per CDR3 protein. The table lists tens of thousands of distinct CDR3 sequences, over 25% of them singletons. Breast cancer patients provided tissue from their axillary draining lymph nodes. Sequenced material: axillary lymph node tissue. All receptors derive from a female donor with breast cancer. Some clones in this sample may be carry-over from other donors' samples.

The gene calls are TRBV19 and TRBJ2-7, with 12 bases identical to TRBD2. CDR3 length: 17 amino acids. Losses at the gene ends were 5 bases for V and 1 base for J; bases not matched to a gene: 9. Germline V gives CDR1 LNHDA, CDR2 SQIVND (reference sequence). The DNA for the CDR3 is TGTGCCAGTAGTTCACTAGCGGGAGGCGACACTTCCTACGAGCAGTACTTC. Residues: CASSSLAGGDTSYEQYF. The full variable domain, completed using reference TRBV19 and TRBJ2-7, is DGGITQSPKYLFRKEGQNVTLSCEQNLNHDAMYWYRQDPGQGLRLIYYSQIVNDFQKGDIAEGYSVSREKKESFPLTVTSAQKNPTAFYLCASSSLAGGDTSYEQYFGPGTRLTVT.

The chain combines TRBV10-2 with TRBJ2-7, with 7 nucleotides matching TRBD2. The V gene end was trimmed by 5 bases and the J gene end by 3 bases; junction bases not matched to a gene: 4. The CDR3 is made up of 13 amino acids. Germline lookup yields CDR1 WSHSY and CDR2 SAAADI. DNA of the CDR3: TGCGCCAGCAGTCCGACTAGCAGCTACGAGCAGTACTTC. Residues: CASSPTSSYEQYF.

This clonotype was seen ten or more times. The rearrangement links TRBV7-9 to TRBJ1-5; 8 positions agree with TRBD1. Germline-derived CDR1 and CDR2 are SEHNR and FQNEAQ (reference sequence). The CDR3 sequence is 14 residues long. V lost 6 bases and J lost 1; bases outside the gene matches: 2. The CDR3: CASSRTGSNQPQHF. The CDR3 DNA reads as TGTGCCAGCAGTCGGACAGGGAGCAATCAGCCCCAGCATTTT. Full variable domain (missing parts from reference TRBV7-9 and TRBJ1-5): DTGVSQNPRHKITKRGQNVTFRCDPISEHNRLYWYRQTLGQGPEFLTYFQNEAQLEKSRLLSDRFSAERPKGSFSTLEIQRTEQGDSAMYLCASSRTGSNQPQHFGDGTRLSIL.

This clonotype occurred many times. This chain connects TRBV5-1 to TRBJ2-1; 10 bases are shared with TRBD2. CDR1 is SGHRS and CDR2 is YFSETQ in the germline V gene. V lost 0 bases to trimming and J lost 6 bases; unmatched junction nucleotides: 3. The CDR3 has 15 amino acids. CDR3 protein: CASSLGASGSNEQFF. The CDR3 region has the DNA TGCGCCAGCAGCTTGGGTGCTAGCGGGAGCAATGAGCAGTTCTTC.

This clonotype occurred many times. The chain links TRBV5-8 to TRBJ2-2; 9 bases match TRBD1. The CDR3 length is 13 residues. The J segment lost 5 bases and the V segment lost 10 bases, leaving 6 bases of the junction unmatched. Germline V lookup: CDR1 SGHTS, CDR2 YDEGEE. CDR3: CAGGTGRTGELFF. CDR3 DNA sequence: TGTGCCGGAGGGACAGGGAGGACCGGGGAGCTGTTTTTT.

Details on this clonotype: One end of the junction is discordant with germline, which a read error may explain. V and J are TRBV7-9 and TRBJ2-7, with D perhaps TRBD1 (5 bases). Per germline, CDR1 SEHNR and CDR2 FQNEAQ (reference sequence). This CDR3 is 13 amino acids long. CDR3: CVSSPIQGSEQYF. Written as DNA, the CDR3 is TGCGTCAGCAGCCCAATTCAGGGATCCGAGCAGTACTTC.

This clonotype has more than one count but fewer than ten. This may stem from a read error, because a much larger clone lies one nucleotide away. The chain has TRBV20-1 and TRBJ2-1; 10 bases map to TRBD1. Looked up from germline, CDR1 is DFQATT and CDR2 is SNEGSKA (reference sequence). The CDR3 loop spans 14 amino acids. With 5 bases clipped from V and 9 bases from J, the junction kept 10 bases outside the gene matches. The CDR3 DNA sequence: TGCAGTGCTGACCGGGACAGGGGTACTCGTGAGCAGTTCTTC. It codes for CSADRDRGTREQFF.

This clonotype was seen ten or more times. The chain joins TRBV19 to TRBJ2-2; D uncertain. The V end lost 6 bases, the J end lost 6 bases, and 11 bases lay between the germline ends. This CDR3 has 13 amino acids. Germline V lookup: CDR1 LNHDA, CDR2 SQIVND (reference sequence). The CDR3 spells CASSPTISGELFF. The CDR3 DNA reads TGTGCCAGTAGCCCGACAATTTCCGGGGAGCTGTTTTTT.

This clonotype was seen repeatedly, ten times or more. The chain combines TRBV3-1 with TRBJ1-6; D gene unclear. The germline V and J ends were trimmed by 1 base and 6 bases, with 1 base remaining between them. The V gene's germline CDR1 is LGHDT and CDR2 YNNKEL (reference sequence). The CDR3 has 12 residues. Here the CDR3 DNA reads TGTGCCAGCAGCCAAGCTAATTCACCCCTCCACTTT. Amino acid sequence: CASSQANSPLHF.

The rearrangement joins TRBV10-3 to TRBJ1-5; unclear D gene. V gave up 0 bases and J gave up 5 bases, with 11 bases separating them. Germline CDR1 reads ENHRY; CDR2 reads SYGVKD. The CDR3 is 15 amino acids. CDR3 protein: CAISESVLAYQPQHF. The CDR3 DNA reads TGTGCCATCAGTGAGTCTGTGCTAGCTTATCAGCCCCAGCATTTT.